The 32 T cell receptor beta chains presented below share a single source sample, sequenced in a study of blood T cell repertoires in COVID-19 (dated by TCRdb to the early 2020s). Library generation was performed with the immunoSEQ multiplex PCR assay. This immuneACCESS table, as held by TCRdb, lists in-frame sequences with V and J called but not all clones. Of the missing ones, under half trace to an unresolved V gene in checked studies; the others have no known cause. The sample includes about 180,000 clones, with approximately 80% observed a single time. Jointly, the top ten make up roughly 7.2% of the sample. Sequenced: peripheral blood. The receptors were sampled from a woman aged 40 to 55 with COVID-19, enrolled during active disease.

In this sample, this clone turned up once. This chain uses TRBV10-3 with TRBJ1-5; 7 nucleotides line up with TRBD1. Germline V gives CDR1 ENHRY, CDR2 SYGVKD. The junction had 10 bases not matched to a gene; V was cut back by 6 bases and J by 5 bases. This CDR3 comprises 15 residues. CDR3 residues: CAIRLTGAGDQPQHF. In DNA, the CDR3 is TGTGCCATCAGACTTACAGGGGCAGGGGATCAGCCCCAGCATTTT.

This rearrangement joins TRBV24-1 to TRBJ1-5; D may be TRBD1 (5 bases). The CDR3 is made up of 15 amino acids. V gave up 9 bases and J gave up 3 bases, with 17 bases separating them. Germline V gives CDR1 KGHDR, CDR2 SFDVKD. CDR3 loop: CATDDGGTHNQPQHF. In DNA form, the CDR3 reads TGTGCCACCGACGATGGGGGGACTCACAATCAGCCCCAGCATTTT.

The chain uses TRBV10-1 and TRBJ2-7; 7 bases align to TRBD2. This CDR3 contains 12 residues. Germline V CDR1 and CDR2: WNHNN, SYGVQD (reference sequence). V lost 9 bases and J lost 4; bases outside the gene matches: 6. CDR3 region: CASGLGGYEQYF. CDR3 in DNA: TGCGCCAGTGGCCTCGGGGGGTACGAGCAGTACTTC.

The chain joins TRBV5-5 to TRBJ1-1; D is unresolved. CDR3 length equals 14 residues. V was cut by 0 bases and J by 6 bases, with 12 bases left in between. Germline CDR1 reads SGHKS; CDR2 reads YYEKEE (reference sequence). CDR3: CASSLVLATSEAFF. The CDR3 nucleotides are TGTGCCAGCAGCTTGGTGTTGGCAACCTCTGAAGCTTTCTTT.

The chain combines TRBV10-1 with TRBJ2-2; TRBD1 might be the D (8 bases). The V end was cut by 8 bases, the J end by 5 bases, with 21 bases between. The CDR3 is 16 amino acids. Germline V gene data show CDR1 as WNHNN and CDR2 as SYGVQD (reference sequence). CDR3: CASGNSGGQETGELFF. In nucleotides, the CDR3 is TGCGCCAGCGGAAACTCGGGGGGACAGGAGACCGGGGAGCTGTTTTTT.

In nucleotides, the CDR3 is TGCGCCAGCAAGTTCGACAGGGTTAAAAATTCACCCCTCCACTTT. The encoded protein is CASKFDRVKNSPLHF. J is TRBJ1-6 and V is TRBV10-1; 7 nucleotides agree with TRBD1. CDR3 length equals 15 residues. The V gene's germline CDR1 is WNHNN and CDR2 SYGVQD (reference sequence). V lost 7 bases to trimming and J lost 7 bases; unmatched junction nucleotides: 10.

There are a few counts of this clone. V usage is TRBV9 and J usage is TRBJ1-4; no definite D call. CDR1 and CDR2 (germline): SGDLS, YYNGEE. The V gene lost 4 bases and the J gene lost 10 bases, with 11 bases spanning the gap. CDR3 length: 12 residues. This chain's CDR3 is CASSSGVGKLFF. The DNA of the CDR3 is TGTGCCAGCAGCAGCGGAGTTGGAAAACTGTTTTTT.

This chain links TRBV19 with TRBJ1-5; TRBD1 matches 9 bases. The CDR3 totals 16 residues. Per germline, CDR1 LNHDA and CDR2 SQIVND (reference sequence). V was clipped by 3 bases and J by 5 bases; unmatched bases: 8. The CDR3 is CASSIHAGTGHQPQHF. Written as DNA, the CDR3 is TGTGCCAGTAGTATTCATGCCGGGACAGGGCATCAGCCCCAGCATTTT.

The chain combines TRBV2 with TRBJ2-2, with 11 positions matching TRBD2. Germline lookup yields CDR1 SNHLY and CDR2 FYNNEI. V shed 6 bases, J shed 1 base, and the junction held 13 bases outside the gene matches. The CDR3 extends over 19 amino acids. DNA of the CDR3: TGTGCCAGCAGGTCATCCCGACTAGCGGGAATTGTGAACACCGGGGAGCTGTTTTTT. Residues: CASRSSRLAGIVNTGELFF.

This chain uses TRBV28 with TRBJ2-7; D ambiguous. The CDR3 has 15 residues. The germline V gene encodes CDR1 MDHEN and CDR2 SYDVKM. V lost 5 bases to trimming and J lost 0 bases, with 14 bases between them. CDR3 coding DNA: TGTGCCAGCAGTCCCGGTCTGTGGAGCTCCTACGAGCAGTACTTC. Protein sequence: CASSPGLWSSYEQYF.

The chain employs TRBV28 and TRBJ2-6; TRBD2 aligns across 14 bases. The junction had 5 bases not matched to a gene; V was cut back by 3 bases and J by 4 bases. Per germline, CDR1 MDHEN and CDR2 SYDVKM. There are 18 residues in the CDR3. The CDR3 reads CASSLGLAGDTGANVLTF. The CDR3 DNA follows: TGTGCCAGCAGTTTGGGACTAGCGGGAGATACGGGGGCCAACGTCCTGACTTTC.

The V call is TRBV4-2, the J call TRBJ1-1; TRBD1 agrees at 8 bases. There are 17 residues in the CDR3. J lost 0 bases, V lost 2 bases, and 8 bases had no gene match. Germline values: CDR1 LGHNA, CDR2 YNFKEQ. CDR3 in amino acids: CASSQPDRGTMNTEAFF. The CDR3 region has the DNA TGTGCCAGCAGCCAACCCGACAGGGGAACCATGAACACTGAAGCTTTCTTT.

The J gene is TRBJ1-5, the V gene TRBV5-6; possible D gene TRBD1, 6 bases. The V end lost 4 bases, the J end lost 5 bases, and 10 bases lay between the germline ends. The CDR3 covers 13 residues. From germline, CDR1 is SGHDT and CDR2 YYEEEE. The CDR3 reads CASSDRSHQPQHF. In DNA, the CDR3 is TGTGCCAGCAGCGACAGGTCCCATCAGCCCCAGCATTTT.

The V and J genes are TRBV7-9 and TRBJ1-1; the D is unclear. This CDR3 contains 15 residues. CDR1 SEHNR and CDR2 FQNEAQ come from the germline V gene (reference sequence). Trimming removed 1 base from V and 0 bases from J, with 9 bases in between. CDR3: CASSLVSGMNTEAFF. The CDR3 region has the DNA TGTGCCAGCAGCTTAGTCAGCGGAATGAACACTGAAGCTTTCTTT.

This chain links TRBV11-2 with TRBJ1-5; D gene uncertain. V was trimmed by 0 bases and J by 0 bases, leaving 15 bases between them. Germline CDR1 reads SGHAT; CDR2 reads FQNNGV. This CDR3 spans 18 amino acids. DNA for the CDR3: TGTGCCAGCAGCTTAGATCAAGGAGGTGACTATAGCAATCAGCCCCAGCATTTT. It codes for CASSLDQGGDYSNQPQHF.

This chain joins TRBV9 and TRBJ2-5, with 14 bases fitting TRBD2. CDR1 and CDR2 (germline): SGDLS, YYNGEE. This CDR3 is 18 amino acids long. The V gene end was trimmed by 5 bases and the J gene end by 2 bases; junction bases not matched to a gene: 11. The CDR3 DNA follows: TGTGCCAGCAGGGCGACTAGCGGGGGGGCCTGGAGGCAAGAGACCCAGTACTTC. Its protein is CASRATSGGAWRQETQYF.

CDR3 loop: CSVVGVNTGELFF. DNA for the CDR3: TGCAGCGTTGTCGGGGTAAACACCGGGGAGCTGTTTTTT. The J gene is TRBJ2-2, the V gene TRBV29-1, with D tentatively TRBD2 (5 bases). Deletions cut 4 bases from V and 2 bases from J, with 8 bases between. This CDR3 is built from 13 residues. Germline V gene data show CDR1 as SQVTM and CDR2 as ANQGSEA.

The chain couples TRBV3-1 (or the pseudogene TRBV3-2) to TRBJ2-5; D may be TRBD2 (6 bases). This CDR3 comprises 12 residues. V lost 3 bases, J lost 7 bases, and 9 bases lay in between. Germline-derived CDR1 and CDR2 are LGHDT and YNNKEL (reference sequence). DNA of the CDR3: TGTGCCAGCAGCCACGGGGGATGGACCCAGTACTTC. Residues: CASSHGGWTQYF.

This clone was picked up one time. This chain uses TRBV20-1 with TRBJ2-7; D perhaps matches TRBD1 (5 bases). CDR1 DFQATT and CDR2 SNEGSKA come from the germline V gene (reference sequence). There are 15 residues in the CDR3. The V end lost 3 bases, the J end lost 0 bases, and 15 bases lay between the germline ends. CDR3 bases: TGCAGTGCTAGTCAGTGGACACCGAGCTCCTACGAGCAGTACTTC. It encodes CSASQWTPSSYEQYF.

The rearrangement links TRBV5-1 to TRBJ2-5, with 9 bases matching TRBD2. CDR1 is SGHRS and CDR2 is YFSETQ in the germline V gene. After removal of 4 bases from V and 2 bases from J, the junction contained 9 bases not matched to a gene. The CDR3 sequence is 16 residues long. In DNA form, the CDR3 reads TGCGCCAGCAGCCCGCGGGGGGGTAGCGGGCAAGAGACCCAGTACTTC. Translating it yields CASSPRGGSGQETQYF.

The sample holds one count of this clone. CDR3 DNA: TGCGCCAGCAGCAACCTAGCGGGGGCCTCCTACGAGCAGTACTTC. This translates into CASSNLAGASYEQYF. V gene TRBV5-1 combines with J gene TRBJ2-7, with 10 bases identical to TRBD2. The V gene's germline CDR1 is SGHRS and CDR2 YFSETQ. This CDR3 has 15 amino acids. V dropped 4 bases and J dropped 0; count of bases not matched to a gene: 4.

The rearrangement joins TRBV28 to TRBJ1-2, with unresolved D. CDR1 and CDR2 from the germline V gene are MDHEN and SYDVKM. The V end was cut by 2 bases, the J end by 5 bases, with 12 bases between. The CDR3 runs 14 residues. CDR3 DNA: TGTGCCAGCAGTTTACAGCGGGGAGGGTATGGCTACACCTTC. Protein: CASSLQRGGYGYTF.

The rearrangement uses TRBV11-3 and TRBJ2-2; TRBD2 might be the D (8 bases). Germline CDR1 SGHNT, CDR2 YENEEA. Trimming left V 1 base short and J 7 bases short, with 28 bases between. This CDR3 has 20 residues. CDR3 nucleotide sequence: TGTGCCAGCAGCTTAGTAGGCCGACAGGGTGTAGCGGGAAACGACGGGGAGCTGTTTTTT. It specifies CASSLVGRQGVAGNDGELFF. The whole variable domain, remainder taken from reference TRBV11-3 and TRBJ2-2, is EAGVVQSPRYKIIEKKQPVAFWCNPISGHNTLYWYLQNLGQGPELLIRYENEEAVDDSQLPKDRFSAERLKGVDSTLKIQPAELGDSAVYLCASSLVGRQGVAGNDGELFFGEGSRLTVL.

The chain recombines TRBV9 with TRBJ1-3; 7 bases line up with TRBD1. The CDR3 runs to 14 residues. Germline V gene data show CDR1 as SGDLS and CDR2 as YYNGEE. V shed 3 bases, J shed 4 bases, and the junction held 4 bases outside the gene matches. The CDR3 sequence is CASSETGWGNTIYF. Written as DNA, the CDR3 is TGTGCCAGCAGCGAGACAGGGTGGGGAAACACCATATATTTT.

J is TRBJ2-2 and V is TRBV4-2, with TRBD2 matching over 11 bases. CDR1 LGHNA and CDR2 YNFKEQ come from the germline V gene. The CDR3 extends over 18 amino acids. V lost 1 base, J lost 7 bases, and 11 bases stayed unmatched. CDR3 sequence (DNA): TGTGCCAGCAGCCAAGTAGGGAATAGCGGGGGGGCAGGCGGGGAGCTGTTTTTT. It encodes CASSQVGNSGGAGGELFF.

This clone is a singleton in its sample. J is TRBJ2-2 and V is TRBV12-5; perhaps TRBD1 as D (5 bases). V lost 1 base and J 7 bases, leaving 16 bases between the germline ends. The CDR3 loop spans 16 amino acids. CDR1 is LGHNT, CDR2 FRNRAP, per germline. CDR3: CASGLAPGPPNGELFF. CDR3 bases: TGTGCTAGTGGTTTGGCCCCAGGGCCCCCGAACGGGGAGCTGTTTTTT.

This clone has just one count. The chain combines TRBV27 with TRBJ1-2; D unresolved. Trimming took off 3 bases at V and 8 bases at J, with 13 bases between the two ends. The CDR3 runs to 13 residues. The V gene's germline CDR1 is MNHEY and CDR2 SMNVEV (reference sequence). The CDR3 DNA reads as TGTGCCAGCAGTTTCCCCGAGGGCGGGGGCTACACCTTC. Its translation: CASSFPEGGGYTF.

The chain links TRBV5-1 to TRBJ2-1; 7 nucleotides line up with TRBD2. The CDR3 loop spans 15 amino acids. V shed 4 bases and J 5 bases; nucleotides not matched to a gene: 9. Germline CDR1 is SGHRS and CDR2 is YFSETQ. The CDR3 loop reads CASSPKAGQDNEQFF. The CDR3 nucleotides are TGCGCCAGCAGCCCAAAAGCGGGGCAAGACAATGAGCAGTTCTTC.

The rearrangement links TRBV5-1 to TRBJ2-7; possibly TRBD1 for D (5 bases). CDR3 length: 15 residues. The V gene lost 0 bases and the J gene lost 3 bases, with 13 bases spanning the gap. Germline V gene lookup returns CDR1 SGHRS and CDR2 YFSETQ. This CDR3 reads CASSLAGQGFYEQYF. CDR3 nucleotide sequence: TGCGCCAGCAGCTTGGCCGGTCAGGGATTCTACGAGCAGTACTTC.

V and J are TRBV27 and TRBJ2-1; 8 bases are a match to TRBD1. CDR3 length: 14 amino acids. Germline CDR1 and CDR2: MNHEY and SMNVEV (reference sequence). J lost 7 bases, V lost 6 bases, and 8 bases had no gene match. The CDR3 nucleotides are TGTGCCAGCAGCCCCAGGGGGCGCGGGAATGAGCAGTTCTTC. It encodes CASSPRGRGNEQFF.

The chain employs TRBV27 and TRBJ1-2, with D perhaps matching TRBD1 (6 bases). V was shortened by 6 bases and J by 5 bases, with 19 bases between the two germline ends. Germline lookup yields CDR1 MNHEY and CDR2 SMNVEV (reference sequence). This CDR3 spans 15 amino acids. The chain's CDR3 is CASRESRGLGYGYTF. The CDR3 nucleotides are TGTGCCAGCAGGGAATCCAGGGGTTTAGGGTATGGCTACACCTTC.

The rearrangement joins TRBV28 to TRBJ1-5; 8 nucleotides line up with TRBD1. There are 15 residues in the CDR3. Germline V gives CDR1 MDHEN, CDR2 SYDVKM. Trimming at V came to 5 bases and at J to 3 bases, leaving 6 bases not matched to a gene. The CDR3 is CASSPRTGYNQPQHF. CDR3 in DNA: TGTGCCAGCAGTCCCCGGACAGGGTACAATCAGCCCCAGCATTTT.